The entry below gives a single T cell receptor (beta chain) sequence along with its context. Its specificity is not known. This specimen belongs to a study of shared clonotypes between healthy human individuals. Study summary: Sampling drew on donors who were a couple of women and three men aged 18 to 49.

Germline CDR1 and CDR2: MDHEN and SYDVKM. This CDR3 region has 19 residues. Trimming at V came to 8 bases and at J to 0 bases, leaving 20 bases not matched to a gene. Naive CD8 isolation took CD45RO-negative cells positively selected for CCR7 and excluded terminally differentiated effector memory CD45RA+ cells. The data were produced by immunoSEQ multiplex PCR, yet TCRdb's version contains in-frame clones alone and is incomplete. The table has hundreds of thousands of clones, about 91% seen once. Study-wide findings and caveats: Represented diversity, genetic and exposure-history alike, was limited by few donors.

This chain links TRBV28 with TRBJ2-5; 8 positions match TRBD1. The clonotype originates from a man aged 25-45 years in good health. Sequencing was carried out using naive CD8+ T cells sorted from blood. CDR3 sequence reads: CASGEGQGRPGPYQETQYF. DNA of the CDR3: TGTGCCAGCGGTGAAGGACAGGGCCGTCCCGGGCCGTACCAAGAGACCCAGTACTTC.